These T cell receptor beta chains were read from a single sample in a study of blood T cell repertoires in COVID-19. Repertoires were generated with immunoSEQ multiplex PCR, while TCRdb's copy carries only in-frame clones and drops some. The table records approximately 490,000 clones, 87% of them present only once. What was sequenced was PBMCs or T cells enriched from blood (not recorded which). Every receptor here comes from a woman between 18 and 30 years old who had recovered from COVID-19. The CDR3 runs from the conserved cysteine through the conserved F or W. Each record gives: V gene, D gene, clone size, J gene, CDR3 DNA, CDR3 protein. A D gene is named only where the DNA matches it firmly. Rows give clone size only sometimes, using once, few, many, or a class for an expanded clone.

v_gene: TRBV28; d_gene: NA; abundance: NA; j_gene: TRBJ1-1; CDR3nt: TGTGCCAGCAGTTTACCTACCCAGGGGAACACTGAAGCTTTCTTT; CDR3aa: CASSLPTQGNTEAFF
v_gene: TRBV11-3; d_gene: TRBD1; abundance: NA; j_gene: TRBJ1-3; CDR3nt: TGTGCCAGCAGCTTAGGTTCGGGGGGGGACAGAAATTATAGAAACACCATATATTTT; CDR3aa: CASSLGSGGDRNYRNTIYF
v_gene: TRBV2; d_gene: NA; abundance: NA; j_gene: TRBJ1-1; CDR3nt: TGTGCCACCCGACAGGTTGCAACTGAAGCTTTCTTT; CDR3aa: CATRQVATEAFF
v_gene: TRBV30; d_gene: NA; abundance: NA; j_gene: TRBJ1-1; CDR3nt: TGTGCCTGGAGTGCGGGAGTTAACACTGAAGCTTTCTTT; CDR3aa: CAWSAGVNTEAFF
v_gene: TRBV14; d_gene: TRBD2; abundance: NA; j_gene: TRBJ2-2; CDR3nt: TGTGCCAGCAGCCAAGATGGGCTCGAAGCTAGCGGGTCTATCACGAACACCGGGGAGCTGTTTTTT; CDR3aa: CASSQDGLEASGSITNTGELFF
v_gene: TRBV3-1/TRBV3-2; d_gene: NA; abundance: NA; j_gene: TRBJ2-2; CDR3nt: TGTGCCAGCAGCCAAGTCAGGGACACCGGGGAGCTGTTTTTT; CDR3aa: CASSQVRDTGELFF
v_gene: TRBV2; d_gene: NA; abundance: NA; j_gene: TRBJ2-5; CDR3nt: TGTGCCAGCAGTGAACAGCAGGGTGCTCAAGAGACCCAGTACTTC; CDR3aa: CASSEQQGAQETQYF
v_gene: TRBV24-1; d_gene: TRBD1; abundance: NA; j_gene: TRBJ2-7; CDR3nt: TGTGCCACCAGTGACCCCGGGACAGAAACAGTGAAGTACTTC; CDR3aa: CATSDPGTETVKYF
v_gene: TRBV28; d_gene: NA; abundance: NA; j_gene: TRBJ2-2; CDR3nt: TGTGCCAGCAGTTTAATTACTGGTTCGAACACCGGGGAGCTGTTTTTT; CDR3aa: CASSLITGSNTGELFF
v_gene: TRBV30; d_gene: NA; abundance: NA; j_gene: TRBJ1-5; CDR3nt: TGTGCCTGGGCAAAACAGGGAAATCAGCCCCAGCATTTT; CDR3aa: CAWAKQGNQPQHF
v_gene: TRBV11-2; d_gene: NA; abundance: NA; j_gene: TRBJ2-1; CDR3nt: TGTGCCAGCAGCGCGCCCCTTCTTGGTCGGTACTCCTACAATGAGCAGTTCTTC; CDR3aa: CASSAPLLGRYSYNEQFF
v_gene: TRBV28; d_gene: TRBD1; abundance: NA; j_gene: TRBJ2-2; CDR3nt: TGTGCCAGCAGTTTGGGGACAGGGGGATCCGGGGAGCTGTTTTTT; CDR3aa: CASSLGTGGSGELFF
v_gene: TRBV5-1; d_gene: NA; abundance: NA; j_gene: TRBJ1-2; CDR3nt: TGCGCCAGCAGCCCTCGAAGGGGGAACTATGGCTACACCTTC; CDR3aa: CASSPRRGNYGYTF
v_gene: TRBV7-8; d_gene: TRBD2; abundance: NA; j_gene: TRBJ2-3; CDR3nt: TGTGCCAGCAGCCCCCGGACTAGCGGCACAGATACGCAGTATTTT; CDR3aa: CASSPRTSGTDTQYF
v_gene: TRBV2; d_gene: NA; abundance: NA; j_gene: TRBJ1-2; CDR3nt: TGTGCCAGCAGCCCCGACAGGCGTGACGGCTACACCTTC; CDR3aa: CASSPDRRDGYTF
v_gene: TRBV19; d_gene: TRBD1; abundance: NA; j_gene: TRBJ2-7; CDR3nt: TGTGCCAGTAGTTTAGGACAGGGGTCCTACGAGCAGTACTTC; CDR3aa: CASSLGQGSYEQYF
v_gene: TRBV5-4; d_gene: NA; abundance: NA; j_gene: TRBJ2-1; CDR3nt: TGTGCCAGCAGCTTGCTTACGGGGAATGAGCAGTTCTTC; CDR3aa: CASSLLTGNEQFF
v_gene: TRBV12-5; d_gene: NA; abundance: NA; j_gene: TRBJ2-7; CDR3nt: TGTGCTAGTGGTTTGGTAGGATCGGGGGAGCAGTACTTC; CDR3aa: CASGLVGSGEQYF
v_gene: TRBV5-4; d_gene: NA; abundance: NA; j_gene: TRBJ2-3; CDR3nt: TGTGCCAGCAGCTTGGTTCCCACTATACTTACTATAGCAGATACGCAGTATTTT; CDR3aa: CASSLVPTILTIADTQYF
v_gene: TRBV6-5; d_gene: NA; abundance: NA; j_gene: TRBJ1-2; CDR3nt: TGTGCCAGCAGAAGGACACAATCTGGAGGCTACACCTTC; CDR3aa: CASRRTQSGGYTF
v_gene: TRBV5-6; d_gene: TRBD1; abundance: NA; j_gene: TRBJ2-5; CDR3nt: TGTGCCAGCAGCTTGGAAGACAGGGGAAGAGAGACCCAGTACTTC; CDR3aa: CASSLEDRGRETQYF
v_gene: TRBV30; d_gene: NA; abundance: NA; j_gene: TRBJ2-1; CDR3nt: TGTGCCTCTTCGACGGGTAGCGGATACAATGAGCAGTTCTTC; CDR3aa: CASSTGSGYNEQFF
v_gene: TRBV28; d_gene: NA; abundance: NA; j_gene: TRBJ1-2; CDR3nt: TGTGCCAGCAGCCCCTCCGGTCTCGGCTACACCTTC; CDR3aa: CASSPSGLGYTF
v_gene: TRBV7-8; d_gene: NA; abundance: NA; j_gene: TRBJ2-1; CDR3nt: TGTGCCAGCAGTCCGGACAGAAACAATGAGCAGTTCTTC; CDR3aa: CASSPDRNNEQFF
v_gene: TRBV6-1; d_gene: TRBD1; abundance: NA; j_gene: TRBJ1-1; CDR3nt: TGTGCCAGCAGTGGAGCCTTACAGGGGGTGAGCACTGAAGCTTTCTTT; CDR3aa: CASSGALQGVSTEAFF
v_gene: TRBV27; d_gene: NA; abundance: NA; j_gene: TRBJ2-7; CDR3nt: TGTGCCAGCAGTTTAAGCGGTGCTCGAGGCTACGAGCAGTACTTC; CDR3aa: CASSLSGARGYEQYF
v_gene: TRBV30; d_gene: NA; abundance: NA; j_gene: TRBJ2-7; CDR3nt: TGTGCCTGCGACCAGGGTGGAAGGCAGTACTTC; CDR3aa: CACDQGGRQYF
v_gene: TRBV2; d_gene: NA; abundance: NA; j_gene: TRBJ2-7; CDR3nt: TGTGCCAGCAGAAAGGGGCCCTACGAGCAGTACTTC; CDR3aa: CASRKGPYEQYF
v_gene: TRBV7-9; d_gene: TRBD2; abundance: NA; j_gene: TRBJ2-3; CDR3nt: TGTGCCAGCAGCTGGGGACTAGCGGGGGAATCTTCCCCGGATACGCAGTATTTT; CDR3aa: CASSWGLAGESSPDTQYF
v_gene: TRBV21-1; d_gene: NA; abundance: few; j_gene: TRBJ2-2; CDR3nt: TGTGCCAGCAGCAAAATTCCATCAGGCATTAAGAACACCGGGGAGCTGTTTTTT; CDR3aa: CASSKIPSGIKNTGELFF
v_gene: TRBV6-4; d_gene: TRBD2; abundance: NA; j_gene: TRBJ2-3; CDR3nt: TGTGCCAGCAGTGGAACTAGCGGGGGGGCAGATACGCAGTATTTT; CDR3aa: CASSGTSGGADTQYF
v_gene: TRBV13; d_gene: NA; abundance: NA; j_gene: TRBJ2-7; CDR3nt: TGTGCCAGCAGCCCCATACATGAAAGAGCGGTCTCCTACGAGCAGTACTTC; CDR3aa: CASSPIHERAVSYEQYF
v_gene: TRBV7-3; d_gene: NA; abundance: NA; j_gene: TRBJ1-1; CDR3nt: TGTGCCAGCAGATCTACAGCTAACACTGAAGCTTTCTTT; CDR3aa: CASRSTANTEAFF
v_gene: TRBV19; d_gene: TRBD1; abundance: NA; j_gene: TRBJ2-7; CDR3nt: TGTGCCAGTTGTCCGGGACAGGGGGCTTACGAGCAGTACTTC; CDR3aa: CASCPGQGAYEQYF
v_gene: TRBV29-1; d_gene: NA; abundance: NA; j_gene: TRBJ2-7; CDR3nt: TGCAGCGTCGGGGACTCCTACGAGCAGTACTTC; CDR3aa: CSVGDSYEQYF
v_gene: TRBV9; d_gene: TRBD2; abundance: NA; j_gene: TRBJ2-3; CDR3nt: TGTGCCAGCAGCGTAGTACCAGCGGGGGATGGTACGCAGTATTTT; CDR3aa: CASSVVPAGDGTQYF
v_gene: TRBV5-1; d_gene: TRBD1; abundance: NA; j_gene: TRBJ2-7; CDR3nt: TGCGCCAGCAGCATACGGGACAGGGGGTATAATACCTACGAGCAGTACTTC; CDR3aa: CASSIRDRGYNTYEQYF
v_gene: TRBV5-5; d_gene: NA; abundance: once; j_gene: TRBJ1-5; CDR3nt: TGTGCCAGCAGCCCCGGTGAGGGTGGCCCCTATCGACAGCCCCAGCATTTT; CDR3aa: CASSPGEGGPYRQPQHF
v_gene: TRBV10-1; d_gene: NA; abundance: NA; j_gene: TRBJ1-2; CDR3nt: TGCGCCAGCTGGTTGAGGATCCCCCTGACCAACTATGGCTACACCTTC; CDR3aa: CASWLRIPLTNYGYTF
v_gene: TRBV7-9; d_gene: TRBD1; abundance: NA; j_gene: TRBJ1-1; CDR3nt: TGTGCCAGCAGCCCCGGACGCATAGGGGGCCTGAACACTGAAGCTTTCTTT; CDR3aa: CASSPGRIGGLNTEAFF
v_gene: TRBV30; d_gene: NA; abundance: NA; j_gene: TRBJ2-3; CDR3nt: TGTGCCTGGACTAGTTTTTCAGATACGCAGTATTTT; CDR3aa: CAWTSFSDTQYF
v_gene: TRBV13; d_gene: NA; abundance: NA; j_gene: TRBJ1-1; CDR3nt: TGTGCCAGCAGCCCCGCCCGGCGACCTAGCGGTAGGACTGAAGCTTTCTTT; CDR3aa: CASSPARRPSGRTEAFF
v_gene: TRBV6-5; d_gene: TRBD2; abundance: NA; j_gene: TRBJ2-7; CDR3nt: TGTGCCAGCCAGTCTCCCAGCGGGGATATAAACGAGCAGTACTTC; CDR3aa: CASQSPSGDINEQYF
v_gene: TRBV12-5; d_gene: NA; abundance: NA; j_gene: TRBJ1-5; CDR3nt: TGTGCTAGTGGCCCGCCAGGGCGGGACCGTTCTAATCAGCCCCAGCATTTT; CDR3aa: CASGPPGRDRSNQPQHF
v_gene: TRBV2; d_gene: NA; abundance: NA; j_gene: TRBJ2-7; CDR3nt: TGTGCTGGCAAGGACACGGCAACCTACGAGCAGTACTTC; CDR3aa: CAGKDTATYEQYF
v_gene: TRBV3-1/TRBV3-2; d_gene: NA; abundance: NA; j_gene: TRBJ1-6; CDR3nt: TGTGCCAGCAGCCTCCCGGGCTATAATTCACCCCTCCACTTT; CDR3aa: CASSLPGYNSPLHF
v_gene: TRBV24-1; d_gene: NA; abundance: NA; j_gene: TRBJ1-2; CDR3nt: TGTGCCACCGCGGGGAAGGGAAGCGATGGCTACACCTTC; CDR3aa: CATAGKGSDGYTF
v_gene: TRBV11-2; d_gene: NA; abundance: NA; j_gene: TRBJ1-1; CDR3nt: TGTGCCAGCAGCTTAAGGCGCCGGACGGAGGGGGAGGGAACTGAAGCTTTCTTT; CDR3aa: CASSLRRRTEGEGTEAFF
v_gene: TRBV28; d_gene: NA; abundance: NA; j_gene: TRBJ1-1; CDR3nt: TGTGCCAGCAGTTTATCAACATGGGGCCGGGAAGCTTTCTTT; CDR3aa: CASSLSTWGREAFF
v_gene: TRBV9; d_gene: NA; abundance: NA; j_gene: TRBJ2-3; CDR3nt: TGTGCCAGCAGCGTTGGTTTGATTACTAGCACAGATACGCAGTATTTT; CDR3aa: CASSVGLITSTDTQYF
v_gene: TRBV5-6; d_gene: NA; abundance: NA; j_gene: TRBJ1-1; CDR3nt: TGTGCCAGCAGCTTGGCCGGGGACACTGAAGCTTTCTTT; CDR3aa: CASSLAGDTEAFF